This TCR beta chain was captured by sequencing in a study of T cells in Graves' hyperthyroidism and ophthalmopathy. Study-wide background: Peripheral blood was collected at initial diagnosis, before any treatment. Study conclusions and caveats: Blood held most thyroid clonotypes expanded above 0.001 frequency.

RNA transcripts were the template for amplifying TCR beta CDR3 regions. An initial round of RT-PCR targeting the TCR CDR3 relied on the HTBI primer set. One entry per CDR3 protein results from TCRdb running MiXCR on the multiplex PCR reads. The table shows some 490,000 distinct CDR3 sequences, with about 16% occurring only once. The CDR3 consists of 14 residues. CDR1 and CDR2 from the germline V gene are LGHDT and YNNKEL (reference sequence). Trimming left V 2 bases short and J 0 bases short, with 7 bases between. This clonotype occurred many times. As yet, its antigen is unknown. The V gene is TRBV3-1, the J gene TRBJ1-1; D is ambiguous. This TCR was sampled from a woman in her 30s with Graves' ophthalmopathy. Sequencing used blood. The CDR3 spells CASSQTRMNTEAFF. The CDR3 DNA reads as TGTGCCAGCAGCCAAACGAGAATGAACACTGAAGCTTTCTTT.